What follows describes a single TCR beta chain. Its antigen is not identified. The donors were part of the validation cohort of 100 to 150 subjects. That cohort was separate from the first cohort, which comprised 550 to 750 subjects. Method: immunoSEQ multiplex PCR; TCRdb's copy keeps in-frame clones and lacks some. This sample has 200,000 or so clones, with roughly 80% found just once. The data derive from a study of cytomegalovirus exposure and HLA in healthy donors. Study at large: The 90 to 150 validation repertoires matched the roughly 670 first-cohort repertoires in platform, a later analysis reported.

Trimming cost V 6 bases and J 6 bases, with 16 bases left between them. Germline loops: CDR1 SGHTA, CDR2 FQGNSA. The CDR3 has 14 residues. Study-level points and caveats: Reported performance of the classifier showed diagnosis of cytomegalovirus status with high specificity and sensitivity. There were 150 to 200 TCR beta chains listed as cytomegalovirus-associated.

Sample: PBMCs. The receptor was derived from a man between 18 and 29 years old in good health and CMV-seropositive. The V gene is TRBV7-2, the J gene TRBJ2-3; D might be TRBD2 (7 bases). The CDR3 nucleotides are TGTGCCAGCAGGACGGGGGGCGCGGGGGATACGCAGTATTTT. It codes for CASRTGGAGDTQYF.